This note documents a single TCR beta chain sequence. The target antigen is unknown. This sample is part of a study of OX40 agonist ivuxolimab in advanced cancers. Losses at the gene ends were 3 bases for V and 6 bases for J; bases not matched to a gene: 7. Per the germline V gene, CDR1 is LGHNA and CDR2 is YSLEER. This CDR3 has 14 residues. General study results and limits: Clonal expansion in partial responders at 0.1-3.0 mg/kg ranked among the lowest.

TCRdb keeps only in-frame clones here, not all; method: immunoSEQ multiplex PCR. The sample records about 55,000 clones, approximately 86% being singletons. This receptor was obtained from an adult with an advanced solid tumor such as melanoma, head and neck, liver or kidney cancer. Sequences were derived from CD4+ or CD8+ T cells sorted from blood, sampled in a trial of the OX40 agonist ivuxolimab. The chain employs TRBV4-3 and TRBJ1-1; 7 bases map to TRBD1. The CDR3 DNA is TGCGCCAGCAGCCAGAGTACAGGGGACCCTGAAGCTTTCTTT. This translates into CASSQSTGDPEAFF.